What follows are 30 T cell receptor beta chains derived from one specimen sequenced in a study of blood T cell repertoires in COVID-19. TCRdb's table, derived via immunoSEQ multiplex PCR, lists solely in-frame clones and lacks some. The table records 190,000 or so clones, approximately 86% of them present only once. The material sequenced was PBMCs or T cells enriched from blood (not recorded which). The receptors originated from a woman in her twenties or thirties who had recovered from COVID-19.

The chain carries TRBV10-3 and TRBJ2-3, with 10 positions matching TRBD2. CDR1 is ENHRY and CDR2 is SYGVKD in the germline V gene. This CDR3 contains 17 residues. J gave up 2 bases and V 2 bases, and 7 bases lay outside the gene matches. The CDR3 spells CAISEPSSGGNTDTQYF. The DNA for the CDR3 is TGTGCCATCAGTGAGCCCTCTAGCGGGGGCAACACAGATACGCAGTATTTT.

This clone was detected a few times. The chain combines TRBV7-2 with TRBJ2-7; 9 bases agree with TRBD2. V dropped 1 base and J dropped 6; count of bases not matched to a gene: 1. CDR1 SGHTA and CDR2 FQGNSA come from the germline V gene. The CDR3 contains 13 residues. Here the CDR3 reads CASSLGGGGEQYF. CDR3 sequence (DNA): TGTGCCAGCAGCTTAGGCGGGGGGGGCGAGCAGTACTTC.

The rearrangement links TRBV5-6 to TRBJ1-1; D is uncertain. Germline V CDR1 and CDR2: SGHDT, YYEEEE. There are 13 residues in the CDR3. V gave up 0 bases and J gave up 1 base, with 4 bases separating them. The CDR3 bases are TGTGCCAGCAGCTTGGCGGGGAACACTGAAGCTTTCTTT. This translates into CASSLAGNTEAFF.

V usage is TRBV24-1 and J usage is TRBJ2-1; D remains ambiguous. The CDR3 covers 14 residues. The ends were cut back, 4 bases at V and 0 bases at J, with 6 bases in the middle. Germline lookup yields CDR1 KGHDR and CDR2 SFDVKD. CDR3 DNA sequence: TGTGCCACCAGTGAAGCGCCCTCCTACAATGAGCAGTTCTTC. This codes for CATSEAPSYNEQFF.

The V gene is TRBV12-3 or TRBV12-4, the J gene TRBJ2-3, with TRBD1 matching 8 bases. This CDR3 region has 13 residues. J lost 10 bases, V lost 3 bases, and 6 bases had no gene match. The CDR3 DNA is TGTGCCAGCAGTTTTGGGGACAGGTCGTCGCAGTATTTT. This translates into CASSFGDRSSQYF.

The chain links TRBV7-9 to TRBJ1-4; 9 bases align to TRBD1. The V gene end was trimmed by 4 bases and the J gene end by 6 bases; junction bases not matched to a gene: 3. Germline V lookup: CDR1 SEHNR, CDR2 FQNEAQ (reference sequence). CDR3 length: 14 amino acids. The CDR3 DNA reads as TGTGCCAGCAGCTGGGACAGGGAGGATGAAAAACTGTTTTTT. Its protein product is CASSWDREDEKLFF. The full variable domain, in which reference TRBV7-9 and TRBJ1-4 provide the parts outside the CDR3, is DTGVSQNPRHKITKRGQNVTFRCDPISEHNRLYWYRQTLGQGPEFLTYFQNEAQLEKSRLLSDRFSAERPKGSFSTLEIQRTEQGDSAMYLCASSWDREDEKLFFGSGTQLSVL.

The genes are TRBV7-2 and TRBJ2-2, with a weak D call TRBD1 (6 bases). Germline values: CDR1 SGHTA, CDR2 FQGNSA. This CDR3 is 16 amino acids long. Trimming took 1 base from V and 7 from J, leaving 16 bases between them. The CDR3 region is CASSLVPTGTNGELFF. The CDR3 nucleotides read TGTGCCAGCAGCTTAGTGCCAACAGGGACAAACGGGGAGCTGTTTTTT.

The chain has TRBV9 and TRBJ1-6; D perhaps matches TRBD1 (6 bases). Trimming shortened V by 2 bases and J by 7 bases, and 13 bases separated the two germline ends. There are 15 residues in the CDR3. CDR1 SGDLS and CDR2 YYNGEE come from the germline V gene. Written as DNA, the CDR3 is TGTGCCAGCAGCGTTAGCACAGGGCCAAATTCACCCCTCCACTTT. Its translation: CASSVSTGPNSPLHF.

The chain combines TRBV10-3 with TRBJ1-1; no clear D. CDR1 is ENHRY, CDR2 SYGVKD, per germline. This CDR3 spans 14 amino acids. The V end was cut by 7 bases, the J end by 5 bases, with 17 bases between. CDR3 residues: CAITPRVGDTEAFF. Here the CDR3 DNA reads TGTGCCATCACCCCACGGGTGGGAGATACTGAAGCTTTCTTT.

The chain combines TRBV6-2 or TRBV6-3 with TRBJ1-1; 10 bases are a match to TRBD1. Germline lookup yields CDR1 MNHEY and CDR2 SVGEGT. This CDR3 contains 17 residues. V was clipped by 1 base and J by 1 base; unmatched bases: 6. The CDR3 DNA follows: TGTGCCAGCAGTTACTTTCCGGGACAGGGGAAGAACACTGAAGCTTTCTTT. Amino acids: CASSYFPGQGKNTEAFF.

V gene TRBV30 combines with J gene TRBJ1-2; 7 bases align to TRBD1. The CDR3 contains 13 residues. CDR1 is GTSNPN and CDR2 is SVGIG in the germline V gene (reference sequence). V was clipped by 2 bases and J by 2 bases; unmatched bases: 2. CDR3 region: CAWSTGVNYGYTF. The CDR3 bases are TGTGCCTGGAGTACAGGGGTGAACTATGGCTACACCTTC.

The V call is TRBV19, the J call TRBJ2-5, with 7 bases matching TRBD1. V lost 5 bases, J lost 1 base, and 7 bases stayed unmatched. Germline assignment: CDR1 LNHDA and CDR2 SQIVND (reference sequence). The CDR3 extends over 15 amino acids. This CDR3 is CASSPGQASQETQYF. CDR3 DNA sequence: TGTGCCAGTAGTCCTGGACAGGCCTCCCAAGAGACCCAGTACTTC.

The count of this clone is one. V gene TRBV18 combines with J gene TRBJ1-1; 8 bases map to TRBD1. The CDR3 sequence is 17 residues long. Per germline, CDR1 KGHSH and CDR2 LQKENI. With 1 base clipped from V and 1 base from J, the junction kept 8 bases outside the gene matches. This CDR3 reads CASSPQGQGRTNTEAFF. Written as DNA, the CDR3 is TGTGCCAGCTCACCACAAGGACAGGGAAGAACGAACACTGAAGCTTTCTTT.

The CDR3 DNA reads TGTGCCAGCAGCCCCCCACAGGGTATGAACACTGAAGCTTTCTTT. Translation gives CASSPPQGMNTEAFF. The genes are TRBV28 and TRBJ1-1, with D possibly TRBD1 on 6 matching bases. This CDR3 is 15 amino acids long. Between the trimmed V and J ends, which lost 6 bases and 0 bases, there was a span of 14 bases. The V gene's germline CDR1 is MDHEN and CDR2 SYDVKM.

The CDR3 sequence: CAISGGTSYGYTF. In DNA, the CDR3 is TGTGCCATCAGTGGAGGGACAAGCTATGGCTACACCTTC. The chain employs TRBV10-3 and TRBJ1-2, with D maybe TRBD1 (6 bases). V was cut by 4 bases and J by 4 bases, with 10 bases left in between. The CDR3 is made up of 13 amino acids. CDR1 is ENHRY, CDR2 SYGVKD, per germline.

The chain carries TRBV11-2 and TRBJ1-1; TRBD1 matches 10 bases. The ends lost 6 bases at V and 5 bases at J; junction bases unmatched: 6. The CDR3 runs to 14 residues. Germline V gene lookup returns CDR1 SGHAT and CDR2 FQNNGV. CDR3 sequence: CASRTGGSGTEAFF. The CDR3 DNA is TGTGCCAGCAGGACAGGGGGCAGTGGAACTGAAGCTTTCTTT.

The J gene is TRBJ1-1, the V gene TRBV14; tentative D call: TRBD1 (5 bases). V lost 4 bases and J 4 bases, leaving 13 bases between the germline ends. Looked up from germline, CDR1 is SGHDN and CDR2 is FVKESK. The CDR3 contains 14 residues. The CDR3 DNA is TGTGCCAGCAGCCCACAGGATAAACTCACTGAAGCTTTCTTT. Its translation is CASSPQDKLTEAFF.

This chain joins TRBV9 and TRBJ1-4; unclear D gene. The CDR3 is 15 residues long. Per the germline V gene, CDR1 is SGDLS and CDR2 is YYNGEE. Between the trimmed V and J ends, which lost 4 bases and 8 bases, there was a span of 18 bases. In DNA form, the CDR3 reads TGTGCCAGCAGCCCGAGTTTAGTGGGCTGGGAAAAACTGTTTTTT. Translation: CASSPSLVGWEKLFF.

This clone was observed at least ten times. The gene calls are TRBV6-4 and TRBJ2-1; 16 bases map to TRBD2. The germline V gene has CDR1 MRHNA and CDR2 SNTAGT. The CDR3 runs to 17 residues. With 0 bases clipped from V and 8 bases from J, the junction kept 4 bases outside the gene matches. CDR3 nucleotides: TGTGCCAGCAGTGACTCGTTTGGGACTAGCGGGGGGGATGAGCAGTTCTTC. Translated: CASSDSFGTSGGDEQFF.

The chain has TRBV7-9 and TRBJ2-7; D is unclear. The ends were cut back, 2 bases at V and 3 bases at J, with 5 bases in the middle. The CDR3 length is 12 residues. Germline V CDR1 and CDR2: SEHNR, FQNEAQ (reference sequence). CDR3 nucleotide sequence: TGTGCCAGCAGCTTACGGGTCTACGAGCAGTACTTC. Residues: CASSLRVYEQYF.

The genes are TRBV18 and TRBJ2-1; no reliable D call. In germline, CDR1 is KGHSH, CDR2 LQKENI. The CDR3 runs 15 residues. Trimming took 3 bases from V and 5 from J, leaving 14 bases between them. The CDR3 sequence: CASSPPSRGNNEQFF. The CDR3 DNA reads TGTGCCAGCTCACCTCCCAGTCGCGGAAACAATGAGCAGTTCTTC.

The chain uses TRBV5-4 and TRBJ1-1; the D is unclear. Trimming cost V 4 bases and J 3 bases, with 19 bases left between them. Germline V gives CDR1 SGHNT, CDR2 YYREEE (reference sequence). CDR3 length equals 16 residues. The CDR3 loop reads CASSPTPRVSYTEAFF. CDR3 coding DNA: TGTGCCAGCAGCCCGACCCCGAGGGTTTCGTACACTGAAGCTTTCTTT.

The chain combines TRBV29-1 with TRBJ1-1; 7 bases align to TRBD1. The length of the CDR3 is 10 residues. Per the germline V gene, CDR1 is SQVTM and CDR2 is ANQGSEA. Here the CDR3 DNA reads TGCAGTACAGGGGATACTGAAGCTTTCTTT. Translated: CSTGDTEAFF.

This rearrangement joins TRBV24-1 to TRBJ2-1; D might be TRBD2 (5 bases). Germline CDR1 is KGHDR and CDR2 is SFDVKD. This CDR3 has 12 residues. Trimming took off 5 bases at V and 9 bases at J, with 10 bases between the two ends. CDR3 sequence: CATSASEGEQFF. The CDR3 region has the DNA TGTGCCACCAGTGCCTCCGAGGGTGAGCAGTTCTTC.

V and J are TRBV30 and TRBJ2-3, with TRBD1 matching 10 bases. Germline assignment: CDR1 GTSNPN and CDR2 SVGIG (reference sequence). V gave up 2 bases and J gave up 8 bases; unmatched junction bases: 10. CDR3 size: 15 residues. The CDR3 here is CAWSPAGTGVSTQYF. CDR3 nucleotide sequence: TGTGCCTGGAGTCCCGCCGGGACAGGGGTTTCTACGCAGTATTTT. The complete variable domain, with remaining parts taken from reference TRBV30 and TRBJ2-3, reads SQTIHQWPATLVQPVGSPLSLECTVEGTSNPNLYWYRQAAGRGLQLLFYSVGIGQISSEVPQNLSASRPQDRQFILSSKKLLLSDSGFYLCAWSPAGTGVSTQYFGPGTRLTVL.

J is TRBJ2-2 and V is TRBV7-9; TRBD1 matches 9 bases. CDR1 is SEHNR and CDR2 is FQNEAQ in the germline V gene (reference sequence). The CDR3 is 19 amino acids. V lost 6 bases and J lost 3; bases outside the gene matches: 17. The CDR3: CASRFAGTGNPVYTGELFF. The CDR3, as DNA: TGTGCCAGCAGATTCGCCGGGACAGGGAATCCTGTCTACACCGGGGAGCTGTTTTTT.

This clone turned up a few times. The chain employs TRBV5-6 and TRBJ2-7; no clear D gene. The CDR3 contains 14 residues. The germline V gene has CDR1 SGHDT and CDR2 YYEEEE. V was clipped by 0 bases and J by 6 bases, with 13 bases between them. CDR3 protein: CASSLAARVVEQYF. CDR3 bases: TGTGCCAGCAGCTTGGCCGCCCGGGTGGTCGAGCAGTACTTC. Using reference TRBV5-6 and TRBJ2-7 for the parts outside the CDR3, the full variable domain is DAGVTQSPTHLIKTRGQQVTLRCSPKSGHDTVSWYQQALGQGPQFIFQYYEEEERQRGNFPDRFSGHQFPNYSSELNVNALLLGDSALYLCASSLAARVVEQYFGPGTRLTVT.

The CDR3 loop reads CASSHLRTGPTNTEAFF. As DNA, the CDR3 is TGTGCCAGCAGCCACCTTAGGACAGGGCCGACGAACACTGAAGCTTTCTTT. The chain has TRBV4-2 and TRBJ1-1, with TRBD1 identical over 8 bases. The CDR3 length is 17 residues. V shed 3 bases, J shed 1 base, and the junction held 10 bases outside the gene matches. Germline lookup yields CDR1 LGHNA and CDR2 YNFKEQ.

This clone was recorded only once. The chain recombines TRBV28 with TRBJ1-5; D perhaps matches TRBD1 (5 bases). The CDR3 contains 15 residues. Between the trimmed V and J ends, which lost 7 bases and 0 bases, there was a span of 13 bases. The V gene's germline CDR1 is MDHEN and CDR2 SYDVKM. This CDR3 reads CASKRTPNSNQPQHF. DNA of the CDR3: TGTGCCAGCAAGAGGACACCGAATAGCAATCAGCCCCAGCATTTT.

The chain employs TRBV20-1 and TRBJ1-2; D gene ambiguous. The CDR3 runs 12 residues. The germline V gene encodes CDR1 DFQATT and CDR2 SNEGSKA (reference sequence). Trimming took 3 bases from V and 8 from J, leaving 13 bases between them. The CDR3 here is CSASREEWGYTF. CDR3 in DNA: TGCAGTGCTAGTAGGGAGGAGTGGGGCTACACCTTC.